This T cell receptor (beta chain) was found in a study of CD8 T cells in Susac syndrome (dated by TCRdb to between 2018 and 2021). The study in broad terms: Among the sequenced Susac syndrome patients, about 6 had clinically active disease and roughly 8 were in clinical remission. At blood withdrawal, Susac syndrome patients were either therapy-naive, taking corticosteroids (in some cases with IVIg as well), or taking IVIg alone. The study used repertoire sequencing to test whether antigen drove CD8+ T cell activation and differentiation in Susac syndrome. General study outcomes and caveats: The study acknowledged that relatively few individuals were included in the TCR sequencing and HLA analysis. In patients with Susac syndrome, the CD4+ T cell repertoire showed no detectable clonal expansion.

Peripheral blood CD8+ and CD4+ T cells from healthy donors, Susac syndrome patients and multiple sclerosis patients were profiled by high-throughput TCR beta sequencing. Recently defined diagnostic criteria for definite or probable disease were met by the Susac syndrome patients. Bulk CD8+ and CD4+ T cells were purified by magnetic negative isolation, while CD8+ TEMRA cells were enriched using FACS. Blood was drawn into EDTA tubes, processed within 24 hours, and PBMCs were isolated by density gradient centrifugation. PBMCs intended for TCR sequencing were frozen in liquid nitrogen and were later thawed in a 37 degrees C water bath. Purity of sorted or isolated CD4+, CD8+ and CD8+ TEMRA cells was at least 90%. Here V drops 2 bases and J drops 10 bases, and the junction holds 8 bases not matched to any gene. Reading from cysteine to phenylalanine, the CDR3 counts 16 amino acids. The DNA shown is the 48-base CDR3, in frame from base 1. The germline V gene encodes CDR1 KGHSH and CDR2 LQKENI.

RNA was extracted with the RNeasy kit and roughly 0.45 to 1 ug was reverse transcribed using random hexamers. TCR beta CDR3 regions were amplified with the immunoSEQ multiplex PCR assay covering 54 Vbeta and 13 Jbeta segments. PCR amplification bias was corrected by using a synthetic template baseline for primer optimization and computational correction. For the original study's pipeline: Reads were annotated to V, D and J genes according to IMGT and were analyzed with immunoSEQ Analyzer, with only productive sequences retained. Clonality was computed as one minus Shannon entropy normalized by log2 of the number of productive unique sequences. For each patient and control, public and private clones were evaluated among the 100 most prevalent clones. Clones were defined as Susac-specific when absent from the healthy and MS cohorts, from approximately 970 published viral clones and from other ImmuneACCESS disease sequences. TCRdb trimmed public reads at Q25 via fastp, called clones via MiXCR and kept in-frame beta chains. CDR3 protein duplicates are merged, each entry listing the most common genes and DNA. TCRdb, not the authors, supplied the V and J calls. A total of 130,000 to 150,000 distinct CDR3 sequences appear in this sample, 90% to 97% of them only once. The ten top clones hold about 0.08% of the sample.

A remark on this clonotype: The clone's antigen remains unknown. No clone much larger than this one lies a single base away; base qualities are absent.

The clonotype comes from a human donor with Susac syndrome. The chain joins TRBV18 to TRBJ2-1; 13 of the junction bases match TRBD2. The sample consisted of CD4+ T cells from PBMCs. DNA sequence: TGTGCCAGCTCACCAGAGGGACTAGCGGGACGAGGGGAGCAGTTCTTC. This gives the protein CASSPEGLAGRGEQFF. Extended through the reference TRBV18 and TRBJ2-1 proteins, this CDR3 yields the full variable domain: NAGVMQNPRHLVRRRGQEARLRCSPMKGHSHVYWYRQLPEEGLKFMVYLQKENIIDESGMPKERFSAEFPKEGPSILRIQQVVRGDSAAYFCASSPEGLAGRGEQFFGPGTRLTVL.